This T cell receptor (beta chain) was recovered during a study of cytomegalovirus exposure and HLA in healthy donors. General study points: Later analysis suggested most CMV-associated TCR beta chains were HLA-restricted. Generally TCR sequences proved uncommon, though certain public TCRs appeared in numerous donors. Cytomegalovirus association was listed for 170 or so TCR beta chains.

The germline CDR1 and CDR2 sequences are MNHNS and SASEGT. V was clipped by 4 bases and J by 4 bases; unmatched bases: 3. CDR3 length: 14 residues. About this clone itself: Antigen specificity is unknown.

Both 60 Vbeta primers and 13 Jbeta primers went into the PCR. Sequencing used immunoSEQ multiplex PCR; TCRdb keeps in-frame clones, though not all of them. The top ten clones hold roughly 2.9% of a sample with over 120,000 clones, around 80% of them seen once. The sample was PBMCs. V gene TRBV6-1 combines with J gene TRBJ1-5; TRBD1 aligns across 8 bases. This receptor was taken from a female donor in good health and CMV-seronegative. The CDR3 coding sequence is TGTGCCAGCAGTGTTACAGGGGGGAATCAGCCCCAGCATTTT. This translates into CASSVTGGNQPQHF.